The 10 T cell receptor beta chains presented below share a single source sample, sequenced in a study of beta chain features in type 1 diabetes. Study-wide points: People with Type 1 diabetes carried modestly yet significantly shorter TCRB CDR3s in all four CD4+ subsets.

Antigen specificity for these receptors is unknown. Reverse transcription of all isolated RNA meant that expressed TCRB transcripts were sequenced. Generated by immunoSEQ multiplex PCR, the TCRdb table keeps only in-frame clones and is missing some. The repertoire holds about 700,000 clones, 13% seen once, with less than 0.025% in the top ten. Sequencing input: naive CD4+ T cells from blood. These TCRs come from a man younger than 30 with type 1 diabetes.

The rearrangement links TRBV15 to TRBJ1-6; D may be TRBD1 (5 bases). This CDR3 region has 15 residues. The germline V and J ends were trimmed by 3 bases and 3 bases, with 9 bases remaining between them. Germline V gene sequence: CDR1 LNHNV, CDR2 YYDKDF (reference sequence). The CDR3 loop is CATSSPGRYNSPLHF. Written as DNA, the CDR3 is TGTGCCACCAGCAGTCCGGGACGCTATAATTCACCCCTCCACTTT.

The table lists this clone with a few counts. CDR3: CASSLAGGLQGTDTQYF. In nucleotides, the CDR3 is TGCGCCAGCAGCCTAGCGGGGGGGCTCCAGGGGACAGATACGCAGTATTTT. This sequence joins TRBV4-1 and TRBJ2-3, with TRBD2 matching over 11 bases. The CDR3 spans 17 residues. Germline assignment: CDR1 MGHRA and CDR2 YSYEKL. V dropped 4 bases and J dropped 3; count of bases not matched to a gene: 9.

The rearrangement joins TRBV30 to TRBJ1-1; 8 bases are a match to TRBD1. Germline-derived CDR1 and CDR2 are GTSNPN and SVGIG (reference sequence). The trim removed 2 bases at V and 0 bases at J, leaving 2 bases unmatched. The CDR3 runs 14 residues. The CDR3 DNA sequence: TGTGCCTGGAGTCGACAGGGGATGAACACTGAAGCTTTCTTT. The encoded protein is CAWSRQGMNTEAFF.

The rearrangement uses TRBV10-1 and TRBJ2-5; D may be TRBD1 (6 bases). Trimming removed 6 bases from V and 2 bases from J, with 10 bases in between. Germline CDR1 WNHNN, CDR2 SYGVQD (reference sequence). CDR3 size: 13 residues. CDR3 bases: TGCGCCAGCAGGGGACAAGAACAAGAGACCCAGTACTTC. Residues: CASRGQEQETQYF.

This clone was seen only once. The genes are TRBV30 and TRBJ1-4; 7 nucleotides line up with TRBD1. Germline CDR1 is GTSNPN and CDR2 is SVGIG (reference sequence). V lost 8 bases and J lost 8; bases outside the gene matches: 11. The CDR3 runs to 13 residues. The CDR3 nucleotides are TGTGCCGGTCAGGGACAGCCGGGAGAAAAACTGTTTTTT. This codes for CAGQGQPGEKLFF.

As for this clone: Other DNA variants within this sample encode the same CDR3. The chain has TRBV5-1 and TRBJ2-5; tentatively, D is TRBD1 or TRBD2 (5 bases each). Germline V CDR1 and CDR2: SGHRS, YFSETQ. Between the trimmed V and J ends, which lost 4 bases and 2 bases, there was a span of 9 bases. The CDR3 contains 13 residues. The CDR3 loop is CASSTGPQETQYF. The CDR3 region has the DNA TGCGCCAGCAGCACGGGACCGCAAGAGACCCAGTACTTC.

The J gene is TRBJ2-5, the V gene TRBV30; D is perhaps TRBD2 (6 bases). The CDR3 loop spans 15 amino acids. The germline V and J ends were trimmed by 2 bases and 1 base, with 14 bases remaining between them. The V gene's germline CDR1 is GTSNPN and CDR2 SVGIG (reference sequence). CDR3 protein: CAWSTPSGSQETQYF. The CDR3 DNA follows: TGTGCCTGGAGTACCCCAAGCGGGTCCCAAGAGACCCAGTACTTC.

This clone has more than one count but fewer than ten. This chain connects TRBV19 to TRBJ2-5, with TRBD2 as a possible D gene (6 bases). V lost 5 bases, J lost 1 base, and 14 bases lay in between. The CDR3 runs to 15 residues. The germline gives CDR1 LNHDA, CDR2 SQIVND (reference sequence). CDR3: CASSPGLLLQETQYF. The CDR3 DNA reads TGTGCCAGTAGTCCGGGACTTCTACTCCAAGAGACCCAGTACTTC.

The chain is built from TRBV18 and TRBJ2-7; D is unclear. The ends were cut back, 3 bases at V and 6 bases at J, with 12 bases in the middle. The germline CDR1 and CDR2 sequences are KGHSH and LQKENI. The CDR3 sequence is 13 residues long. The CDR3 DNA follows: TGTGCCAGCTCACCTCGGAGAATCGGCGAGCAGTACTTC. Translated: CASSPRRIGEQYF.

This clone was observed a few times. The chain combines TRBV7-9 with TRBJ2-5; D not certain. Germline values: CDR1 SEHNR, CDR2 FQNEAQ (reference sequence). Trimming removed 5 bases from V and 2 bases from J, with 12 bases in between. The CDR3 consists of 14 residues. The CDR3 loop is CASSPYQVQETQYF. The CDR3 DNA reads TGTGCCAGCAGCCCCTATCAGGTACAAGAGACCCAGTACTTC. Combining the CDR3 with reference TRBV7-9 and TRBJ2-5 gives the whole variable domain DTGVSQNPRHKITKRGQNVTFRCDPISEHNRLYWYRQTLGQGPEFLTYFQNEAQLEKSRLLSDRFSAERPKGSFSTLEIQRTEQGDSAMYLCASSPYQVQETQYFGPGTRLLVL.